This passage covers 2 T cell receptor beta chains from one sample sequenced in a study of glioma-infiltrating T cells. TCR alpha and beta CDR3 regions were amplified from RNA using iRepertoire nested multiplex PCR. TCRdb redid the calling of the multiplex PCR reads with MiXCR, one entry per CDR3 protein. Seen here are 150,000 or so distinct CDR3 sequences, around 40% observed once, and the top ten hold roughly 20%. Sequenced input: glioma tissue, nonneoplastic brain tissue, or PBMCs (not recorded which). The receptors stem from a human donor with low-grade glioma or glioblastoma, undergoing nonglioma brain surgery, or in good health (not recorded which).

In this sample, this clonotype turned up a few times. The chain couples TRBV20-1 to TRBJ2-1; 8 nucleotides align to TRBD2. The CDR3 spans 15 residues. Germline CDR1 is DFQATT and CDR2 is SNEGSKA (reference sequence). V was clipped by 4 bases and J by 2 bases; unmatched bases: 7. The CDR3 region is CSAIRGGYTYNEQFF. The CDR3 DNA reads TGCAGTGCTATACGGGGGGGCTATACCTACAATGAGCAGTTCTTC.

V is TRBV20-1 and J is TRBJ2-5; unclear D gene. The ends were cut back, 0 bases at V and 2 bases at J, with 13 bases in the middle. CDR3 size: 15 residues. Germline values: CDR1 DFQATT, CDR2 SNEGSKA (reference sequence). CDR3 nucleotide sequence: TGCAGTGCTAGAGATCAACAGATTTTTCAAGAGACCCAGTACTTC. Translated, it gives CSARDQQIFQETQYF.